This entry is about one TCR beta chain. The method was immunoSEQ multiplex PCR; TCRdb's version includes in-frame clones alone and lacks a portion of them. The table records some 19,000 clones, approximately 83% of them present only once. The sample comes from a study of OX40 agonist ivuxolimab in advanced cancers. Blood sampling took place at baseline, cycle 4 day 1, and cycle 7 day 1. V was trimmed by 10 bases and J by 8 bases, leaving 13 bases between them. The CDR3 has 11 residues. Germline V lookup: CDR1 MNHEY, CDR2 SVGAGI. This receptor was obtained from an adult with an advanced solid tumor such as melanoma, head and neck, liver or kidney cancer. The chain employs TRBV6-5 and TRBJ2-3; D unclear. The specimen comprised CD4+ or CD8+ T cells sorted from blood, sampled in a trial of the OX40 agonist ivuxolimab. CDR3 nucleotide sequence: TGTGCCACCCAGTTTAGGCTTACGCAGTATTTT. Translating gives CATQFRLTQYF.